This T cell receptor beta chain emerged from a study of T cell repertoires in cytomegalovirus infection (dated by TCRdb to about 2019). Context from the whole study: Because public TCR beta signatures pointed to carriage of CMV infection together with the matching HLA type, the HLA type of each donor mattered for the analysis.

This clonotype was detected only a few times. It has no known antigen specificity. No base quality information exists; no much larger clone differs at one position. Sequencing was performed on an Illumina HiSeq 1500. TCRdb trimmed public reads at Q25 via fastp, called clones via MiXCR and kept in-frame beta chains. Each entry is one CDR3 protein sequence, shown with its most common DNA and genes. The sample has 250,000 to 300,000 distinct CDR3 sequences on record, roughly a quarter of them singletons. The ten largest clones take up about 14% of the sample. CDR1 SNHLY and CDR2 FYNNEI were looked up in the germline V gene. Trimmed from V: 8 bases; trimmed from J: 6 bases; junction bases lacking a gene match: 2. CDR3 length: 11 amino acids, cysteine to phenylalanine. CDR3 DNA only is kept here, 33 bases in frame from base 1. What the research found in general, with its limitations: Carriers of CMV infection plus the relevant HLA type were discriminated by the cumulative frequency of public TCR beta family members in the study cohort and in an independent approximately 400-donor cohort. The ex vivo response was dominated by HLA-C-restricted CMV-specific TCR beta clonotypes, which also provided the single most frequent clonotype in two of eight donors.

Rearrangement joined TRBV2 to TRBJ1-2; a stretch of 8 junction bases matches TRBD1. The TCR sequence derives from a human donor in good health (CMV status not recorded). Some clones in this sample may be carry-over from other donors' samples. The sequenced sample was PBMCs. The CDR3 in this case is CASGQGDGYTF. Read as DNA, the sequence is TGTGCCAGCGGACAGGGAGATGGCTACACCTTC.